Listed here are 29 T cell receptor beta chains from one sample, sequenced in a study of post-analysis software for immune sequencing data. Unique molecular identifiers were built into the TCR beta cDNA libraries. One entry per CDR3 protein results from TCRdb running MiXCR on the PCR reads. The data show under 650,000 distinct CDR3 sequences, roughly 47% seen once. Study-wide results and limits: Five or six TRBV segments were significantly more frequent in patients than in controls. TRBV5-6, TRBV5-1 and TRBV20-1 were among these segments.

What these receptors recognize is not known. Sequences were obtained from blood. These receptors were collected from a girl aged 10 to 17 with multiple sclerosis.

The chain has TRBV6-5 and TRBJ2-3; D unclear. The length of the CDR3 is 14 residues. V gave up 0 bases and J gave up 1 base, with 5 bases separating them. Germline V gives CDR1 MNHEY, CDR2 SVGAGI. The CDR3 sequence: CASSYSTGTDTQYF. The DNA for the CDR3 is TGTGCCAGCAGTTACTCGACCGGCACAGATACGCAGTATTTT.

The chain is built from TRBV12-3 or TRBV12-4 and TRBJ2-6; TRBD1 agrees at 10 bases. V lost 10 bases to trimming and J lost 4 bases; unmatched junction nucleotides: 7. The CDR3 loop spans 15 amino acids. CDR3 region: CAKTGGAKGANVLTF. CDR3 in DNA: TGTGCCAAGACAGGGGGCGCGAAAGGGGCCAACGTCCTGACTTTC.

This clonotype was observed at least ten times. The chain employs TRBV12-3 or TRBV12-4 and TRBJ2-7, with D tentatively TRBD1 (7 bases). The ends were cut back, 6 bases at V and 7 bases at J, with 10 bases in the middle. This CDR3 is 11 amino acids long. This chain's CDR3 is CASSSGGEQYF. The CDR3 bases are TGTGCCAGCAGCTCAGGGGGGGAGCAGTACTTC.

Points on this clonotype: An end of the junction differs from the germline gene, which may be a read error. V and J are TRBV12-3 or TRBV12-4 and TRBJ2-3; perhaps TRBD2 as D (7 bases). CDR3 size: 14 residues. CDR3 residues: CAISPVGGADMQYF. The CDR3 coding sequence is TGTGCCATCAGTCCAGTGGGGGGGGCAGATATGCAGTATTTT.

The sample holds a few counts of this clonotype. This chain links TRBV12-3 or TRBV12-4 with TRBJ2-1; 7 nucleotides agree with TRBD2. The CDR3 runs 16 residues. Trimming took 4 bases from V and 4 from J; bases not matched to a gene: 10. The CDR3 DNA reads as TGTGCCAGCAGTTCCCGACTAGCCACCAGATACAATGAGCAGTTCTTC. The encoded protein is CASSSRLATRYNEQFF.

Note on this clonotype: A read error may account for a junction end that differs from germline. This rearrangement joins TRBV27 to TRBJ2-1, with TRBD1 matching over 11 bases. The CDR3 runs 19 residues. Germline V gene lookup returns CDR1 MNHEY and CDR2 SMNVEV (reference sequence). CDR3 in amino acids: CASSPRHRDRGVSYNEQFF. CDR3 sequence (DNA): TGTGCCAGCAGTCCTCGCCACCGGGACAGGGGGGTCTCCTATAATGAGCAGTTCTTC.

The rearrangement joins TRBV5-1 to TRBJ2-7; tentatively, D is TRBD2 (5 bases). CDR1 and CDR2 from the germline V gene are SGHRS and YFSETQ. This CDR3 has 12 residues. V dropped 10 bases and J dropped 0 bases, with 11 bases sitting between them. CDR3 protein: CAEGVPSYEQYF. The CDR3 bases are TGCGCCGAGGGCGTACCCTCCTACGAGCAGTACTTC.

The J gene is TRBJ2-7, the V gene TRBV10-3; possibly TRBD1 for D (5 bases). The CDR3 runs to 14 residues. Trimming took off 7 bases at V and 2 bases at J, with 15 bases between the two ends. Germline values: CDR1 ENHRY, CDR2 SYGVKD. The CDR3 sequence is CAITDRTIAYEQYF. The DNA for the CDR3 is TGTGCCATCACTGACAGAACAATAGCCTACGAGCAGTACTTC.

The rearrangement uses TRBV29-1 and TRBJ1-2, with D maybe TRBD1 (5 bases). Per the germline V gene, CDR1 is SQVTM and CDR2 is ANQGSEA. Trimming cost V 6 bases and J 8 bases, with 16 bases left between them. The CDR3 covers 12 residues. CDR3 sequence: CSVYSSGRGYTF. The DNA for the CDR3 is TGCAGCGTCTACAGCTCAGGGAGAGGCTACACCTTC.

J is TRBJ2-7 and V is TRBV7-9; 7 bases align to TRBD2. The CDR3 is 14 amino acids. V lost 5 bases to trimming and J lost 0 bases; unmatched junction nucleotides: 4. CDR1 is SEHNR, CDR2 FQNEAQ, per germline (reference sequence). CDR3 sequence: CASSRSGNSYEQYF. The CDR3 region has the DNA TGTGCCAGCAGCCGCAGCGGGAACTCCTACGAGCAGTACTTC.

The chain employs TRBV29-1 and TRBJ2-1; 7 bases line up with TRBD2. The J segment lost 3 bases and the V segment lost 3 bases, leaving 14 bases of the junction unmatched. This CDR3 has 17 residues. Germline CDR1 is SQVTM and CDR2 is ANQGSEA. The CDR3 sequence is CSVEGRVAGPYYNEQFF. The CDR3 region has the DNA TGCAGCGTTGAGGGTAGAGTAGCGGGTCCTTACTACAATGAGCAGTTCTTC.

The chain carries TRBV7-2 and TRBJ1-2; D is possibly TRBD1 (6 bases). Looked up from germline, CDR1 is SGHTA and CDR2 is FQGNSA. Trimming took 0 bases from V and 7 from J, leaving 15 bases between them. The CDR3 consists of 15 residues. CDR3 region: CASSLAVVGGGGYTF. The CDR3 DNA is TGTGCCAGCAGCTTAGCGGTTGTTGGAGGGGGTGGCTACACCTTC.

The chain has TRBV6-5 and TRBJ1-1; maybe TRBD1 (6 bases). Trimming pared 8 bases from V and 0 bases from J, leaving 10 bases between. The length of the CDR3 is 13 residues. The germline CDR1 and CDR2 sequences are MNHEY and SVGAGI. This CDR3 reads CASLGDMNTEAFF. In nucleotides, the CDR3 is TGTGCCAGCTTAGGGGACATGAACACTGAAGCTTTCTTT.

This chain uses TRBV12-3 or TRBV12-4 with TRBJ2-7, with D tentatively TRBD2 (6 bases). The CDR3 runs 14 residues. Between the trimmed V and J ends, which lost 4 bases and 1 base, there was a span of 11 bases. The CDR3 reads CASSWGGVSYEQYF. In DNA form, the CDR3 reads TGTGCCAGCAGTTGGGGCGGGGTTTCCTACGAGCAGTACTTC.

The chain joins TRBV10-3 to TRBJ1-5; D is undetermined. The CDR3 extends over 19 amino acids. Trimming stripped 0 bases from V and 6 bases from J, with 24 bases between. Germline V lookup: CDR1 ENHRY, CDR2 SYGVKD. This CDR3 is CAISESSSAGPGIGQPQHF. CDR3 DNA sequence: TGTGCCATCAGTGAGTCGAGCTCTGCAGGACCCGGCATCGGTCAGCCCCAGCATTTT.

This clonotype was seen only once. The chain combines TRBV12-3 or TRBV12-4 with TRBJ1-2; possible D gene TRBD1, 6 bases. With 10 bases removed from V and 8 bases from J, the gap between germline ends came to 14 bases. This CDR3 spans 11 amino acids. CDR3 nucleotide sequence: TGTGCCATAGTGGGGGCGGGAGGCTACACCTTC. This codes for CAIVGAGGYTF.

This clonotype was recorded a few times. This sequence joins TRBV6-6 and TRBJ2-1; D is ambiguous. Germline V gene lookup returns CDR1 MNHNY and CDR2 SVGAGI (reference sequence). CDR3 length equals 12 residues. The V end was cut by 5 bases, the J end by 10 bases, with 12 bases between. CDR3 region: CASSPTGDEQFF. The CDR3 nucleotides read TGTGCCAGCAGTCCGACTGGCGACGAGCAGTTCTTC.

This clonotype was counted ten times or more. This chain links TRBV20-1 with TRBJ2-5; D is possibly TRBD2 (7 bases). This CDR3 region has 13 residues. Per germline, CDR1 DFQATT and CDR2 SNEGSKA (reference sequence). Trimming removed 5 bases at V and 5 bases at J, with 15 bases between. CDR3 sequence: CSAGGGGRETQYF. The CDR3 coding sequence is TGCAGTGCTGGAGGGGGGGGTCGTGAGACCCAGTACTTC.

This clonotype was seen a handful of times. V gene TRBV20-1 combines with J gene TRBJ2-3; 8 bases are shared with TRBD2. With 3 bases clipped from V and 2 bases from J, the junction kept 10 bases outside the gene matches. Germline V gene data show CDR1 as DFQATT and CDR2 as SNEGSKA (reference sequence). This CDR3 is built from 16 residues. CDR3 DNA sequence: TGCAGTGCTAGCAATGGGGCGGGGGGATACACAGATACGCAGTATTTT. Residues: CSASNGAGGYTDTQYF.

V usage is TRBV6-1 and J usage is TRBJ2-3, with TRBD1 identical over 7 bases. Germline assignment: CDR1 MNHNS and CDR2 SASEGT. This CDR3 has 15 residues. V lost 3 bases, J lost 2 bases, and 5 bases stayed unmatched. CDR3 DNA: TGTGCCAGCAGTGACGTGACAGGGTCCACAGATACGCAGTATTTT. Translating it yields CASSDVTGSTDTQYF.

The chain combines TRBV20-1 with TRBJ1-1; D is unclear. CDR1 is DFQATT, CDR2 SNEGSKA, per germline (reference sequence). With 1 base removed from V and 4 bases from J, the gap between germline ends came to 10 bases. The CDR3 spans 13 residues. CDR3 loop: CSARAKVGTEAFF. CDR3 nucleotides: TGCAGTGCTAGAGCGAAAGTTGGCACTGAAGCTTTCTTT.

The V and J genes are TRBV7-9 and TRBJ1-2, with a tentative D call TRBD1 (5 bases). Germline CDR1 and CDR2: SEHNR and FQNEAQ (reference sequence). Trimming pared 3 bases from V and 0 bases from J, leaving 14 bases between. The CDR3 extends over 16 amino acids. Written as DNA, the CDR3 is TGTGCCAGCAGCTTGGGTAGAAGGGGAACTAACTATGGCTACACCTTC. This codes for CASSLGRRGTNYGYTF.

This clonotype has more than one count but fewer than ten. This chain connects TRBV4-1 to TRBJ1-2, with D uncertain. CDR1 and CDR2 from the germline V gene are MGHRA and YSYEKL. V lost 0 bases and J lost 0, with 8 bases in between. This CDR3 has 15 amino acids. The CDR3 loop is CASSQDPSTNYGYTF. The CDR3 nucleotides are TGCGCCAGCAGCCAAGATCCGAGTACTAACTATGGCTACACCTTC.

This clonotype was seen a few times. The V call is TRBV5-1, the J call TRBJ2-7, with 12 bases lining up with TRBD2. Germline CDR1 is SGHRS and CDR2 is YFSETQ. The V segment lost 5 bases and the J segment 2 bases; nucleotides outside the gene matches: 2. This CDR3 has 14 residues. The CDR3 region is CASRLAGGAYEQYF. CDR3 DNA: TGCGCCAGCAGACTAGCGGGAGGTGCCTACGAGCAGTACTTC.

V usage is TRBV5-1 and J usage is TRBJ2-7; 15 bases map to TRBD2. Germline CDR1 SGHRS, CDR2 YFSETQ. The ends lost 3 bases at V and 3 bases at J; junction bases unmatched: 10. The CDR3 has 18 amino acids. The chain's CDR3 is CASSWAGTSGRRLYEQYF. The DNA for the CDR3 is TGCGCCAGCAGCTGGGCCGGGACTAGCGGGAGGAGGCTCTACGAGCAGTACTTC.

The gene calls are TRBV10-3 and TRBJ2-5; 7 nucleotides match TRBD2. The V and J ends lost 4 bases and 11 bases, in that order; junction bases with no gene match: 16. The CDR3 consists of 15 residues. CDR1 is ENHRY and CDR2 is SYGVKD in the germline V gene. CDR3: CAISGEAGVLDKQYF. The CDR3, as DNA: TGTGCCATCAGTGGAGAGGCGGGGGTGCTTGACAAGCAGTACTTC.

The rearrangement joins TRBV27 to TRBJ2-3; D may be TRBD2 (6 bases). Looked up from germline, CDR1 is MNHEY and CDR2 is SMNVEV (reference sequence). Trimming left V 5 bases short and J 2 bases short, with 17 bases between. The length of the CDR3 is 16 residues. CDR3 in DNA: TGTGCCAGCAGTCCCCCGACTAGGCAGGCCACAGATACGCAGTATTTT. Its translation: CASSPPTRQATDTQYF.

This clonotype was seen a handful of times. The chain links TRBV11-3 to TRBJ2-6; 14 bases map to TRBD2. Germline assignment: CDR1 SGHNT and CDR2 YENEEA. V was clipped by 4 bases and J by 3 bases; unmatched bases: 8. The CDR3 has 19 amino acids. CDR3 coding DNA: TGTGCCAGCAGCTCCCCGACTAGCGGGAGGGCGGATGGGGCCAACGTCCTGACTTTC. This encodes CASSSPTSGRADGANVLTF.

This clonotype came up a few times. This chain links TRBV12-3 or TRBV12-4 with TRBJ2-3; D remains unclear. Trimming stripped 6 bases from V and 0 bases from J, with 13 bases between. The CDR3 length is 15 residues. In DNA, the CDR3 is TGTGCCAGCAGCCCCGGCGGTTCTAGCACAGATACGCAGTATTTT. Protein product: CASSPGGSSTDTQYF.